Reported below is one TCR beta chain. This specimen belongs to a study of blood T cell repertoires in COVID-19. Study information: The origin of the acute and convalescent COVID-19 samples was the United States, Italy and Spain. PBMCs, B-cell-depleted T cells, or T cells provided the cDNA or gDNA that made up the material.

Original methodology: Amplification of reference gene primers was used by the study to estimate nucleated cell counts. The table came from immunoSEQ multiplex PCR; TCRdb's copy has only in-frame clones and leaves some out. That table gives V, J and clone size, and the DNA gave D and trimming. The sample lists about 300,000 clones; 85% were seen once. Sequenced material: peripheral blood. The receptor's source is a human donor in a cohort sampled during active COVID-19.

The CDR3 reads CASSEQGTLAKNIQYF. The CDR3 coding sequence is TGTGCCAGCAGTGAACAGGGGACCTTAGCCAAAAACATTCAGTACTTC. The V call is TRBV2, the J call TRBJ2-4; maybe TRBD1 (6 bases). There are 16 residues in the CDR3. V was clipped by 2 bases and J by 0 bases, with 11 bases between them. Germline CDR1 reads SNHLY; CDR2 reads FYNNEI.